The TCR beta chain under discussion was sequenced for a study of siplizumab effects on memory and regulatory T cells. About this clone: What it recognizes is unknown.

Some clones are missing from TCRdb's copy, which holds only in-frame ones; the method was immunoSEQ multiplex PCR. The table has around 110,000 clones, about 94% seen once. Findings and limits, study-wide: The authors did not confirm suppressive function in proliferating Tregs from siplizumab cultures. Roughly 80-95% of dividing CD4+ or CD8+ clones were without an attributable naive or memory phenotype. Siplizumab produced a significant drop in alloreactive sequences attributable to unstimulated CD4+ memory cells. The alloresponse seemed to draw substantially on naive T cells, which appeared more diverse than memory cells.

The CDR3 length is 11 residues. The V end was cut by 6 bases, the J end by 4 bases, with 6 bases between. The germline CDR1 and CDR2 sequences are LNHDA and SQIVND (reference sequence). Source material: non-Treg CD4+ T cells sorted from blood. The chain joins TRBV19 to TRBJ1-1; D unresolved. The TCR comes from a human donor in good health. The CDR3 DNA follows: TGTGCCAGTAGGAGGAGCACTGAAGCTTTCTTT. Translating it yields CASRRSTEAFF.